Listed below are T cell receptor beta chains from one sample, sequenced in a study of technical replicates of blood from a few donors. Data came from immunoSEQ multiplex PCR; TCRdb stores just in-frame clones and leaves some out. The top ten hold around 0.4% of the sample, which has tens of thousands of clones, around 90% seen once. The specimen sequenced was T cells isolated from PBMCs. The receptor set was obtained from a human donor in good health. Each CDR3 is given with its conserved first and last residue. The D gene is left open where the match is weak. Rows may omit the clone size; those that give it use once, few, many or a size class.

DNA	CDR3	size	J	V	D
TGCAGCGGGGGGGGACTAGCGGGACACTACAATGAGCAGTTCTTC	CSGGGLAGHYNEQFF	-	TRBJ2-1	TRBV29-1	TRBD2
TGTGCCAGCAGTTCACGACAGAGCAATCAGCCCCAGCATTTT	CASSSRQSNQPQHF	-	TRBJ1-5	TRBV6-5	-
TGTGCCAGCAGCCTATACAATGAGCAGTTCTTC	CASSLYNEQFF	-	TRBJ2-1	TRBV5-6	-
TGTGCCGCCTCTCTCGAGGTGACTTCTAACGAGCAGTACTTC	CAASLEVTSNEQYF	-	TRBJ2-7	TRBV28	-
TGTGCCTGTTCTGGGGACTCGAATGAGCAGTTCTTC	CACSGDSNEQFF	-	TRBJ2-1	TRBV9	-
TGTGCCAGCAGCTTGGAGGGGCGGGCGGGACGGACCTACGAGCAGTACTTC	CASSLEGRAGRTYEQYF	-	TRBJ2-7	TRBV7-9	-
TGTGCCAGCAGCATCAACAGGGGGCCGTTCACTGAAGCTTTCTTT	CASSINRGPFTEAFF	-	TRBJ1-1	TRBV11-2	TRBD1
TGTGCCTGGAGTACACCGGGACTAGCGGGATACAATGAGCAGTTCTTC	CAWSTPGLAGYNEQFF	once	TRBJ2-1	TRBV30	TRBD2
TGCAGTGCTTCTAGCGGGAGCTCCTACAATGAGCAGTTCTTC	CSASSGSSYNEQFF	-	TRBJ2-1	TRBV29-1	TRBD2
TGTGCCAGCTCACCCGGACAGGTTCCCTACGAGCAGTACTTC	CASSPGQVPYEQYF	-	TRBJ2-7	TRBV18	TRBD1
TGTGCCATCAGTGATCCGTTTGCGGGAGAATCTAGCACAGATACGCAGTATTTT	CAISDPFAGESSTDTQYF	once	TRBJ2-3	TRBV10-3	TRBD2
TGTGCCAGCAGTTACAGTAACTATGACTACACCTTC	CASSYSNYDYTF	once	TRBJ1-2	TRBV6-5	-
TGTGCCAGCAGCTCTCGGAGGGCCACTGACAATGAGCAGTTCTTC	CASSSRRATDNEQFF	-	TRBJ2-1	TRBV7-9	-
TGTGCCAGCTCTCCCGGGACAGGGGACGAGCAGTACTTC	CASSPGTGDEQYF	once	TRBJ2-7	TRBV18	TRBD1
TGCGCCAGCAGCTTGGGACTAGCGGGAAGAAACACCGGGGAGCTGTTTTTT	CASSLGLAGRNTGELFF	-	TRBJ2-2	TRBV5-1	TRBD2
TGTGCCAGCAGTGAAGCCTTTACCTACAATGAGCAGTTCTTC	CASSEAFTYNEQFF	-	TRBJ2-1	TRBV6-4	-